This paragraph covers one TCR beta chain sequence. Its antigen is as yet unknown. The sample comes from a study of T cell responses to AZD1222 COVID-19 vaccine. The study's findings and limits: There were mostly white British donors and more females than males, and clonal diversity was possibly underestimated.

This CDR3 has 13 residues. CDR1 SGHAT and CDR2 FQNNGV come from the germline V gene. The assay was immunoSEQ multiplex PCR, and TCRdb's table has in-frame clones only and misses some. Of 180,000 or so clones detected, around nine tenths appear once; the ten largest clones hold 26%. The gene calls are TRBV11-2 and TRBJ2-3; 10 nucleotides line up with TRBD2. The source is an adult who received the AZD1222 COVID-19 vaccine. The sequencing here drew on peripheral blood, taken 28 days after the second AZD1222 dose. CDR3 DNA: TGTGCAGAGCGGGAGGGCTCAGCAGATACGCAGTATTTT. Translation: CAEREGSADTQYF.